This is a list of T cell receptor beta chains from one sample in a study of PD-1 blockade in classical Hodgkin lymphoma. TCRdb's table, derived via immunoSEQ multiplex PCR, lists solely in-frame clones and lacks some. The sample has fewer than 25,000 clones; around 80% are singletons. The sample consisted of peripheral blood mononuclear cells (PBMCs), taken before the fourth cycle of nivolumab. The source is a human donor with classical Hodgkin lymphoma. Each CDR3 is given with its conserved first and last residue. D genes are given only for firm matches. Clone size is not always given. Where it is, it says once, few, many or a class for expanded clones.

>TRBV4-1|17|NA|NA|TRBJ1-4
TGCGCCAGCAGCCCTGCGAATATGATTTCAACTAATGAAAAACTGTTTTTT
CASSPANMISTNEKLFF
>TRBV14|12|TRBD1|NA|TRBJ2-7
TGTGCCAGCAGCCCAGGGGGCTGGGAGCAGTACTTC
CASSPGGWEQYF
>TRBV27|15|TRBD2|NA|TRBJ2-1
TGTGCCAGCAGTTTCCTAGCGGGGGAAGACAATGAGCAGTTCTTC
CASSFLAGEDNEQFF
>TRBV7-9|14|NA|NA|TRBJ1-1
TGTGCCAGCAGCCTTCTACATGCGAACACTGAAGCTTTCTTT
CASSLLHANTEAFF
>TRBV27|15|NA|NA|TRBJ1-4
TGTGCCAGCAGTTTCGGGGGGCCAACTAATGAAAAACTGTTTTTT
CASSFGGPTNEKLFF
>TRBV4-3|17|NA|NA|TRBJ1-1
TGCGCCAGCAGCCAAGATAATACCCTCGGGGCAGACACTGAAGCTTTCTTT
CASSQDNTLGADTEAFF
>TRBV20-1|10|NA|NA|TRBJ2-3
TGCAGTGCTAGAGAATCGGGAAATCATTTT
CSARESGNHF
>TRBV30|15|NA|NA|TRBJ2-1
TGTGCCTGGATGAGGCCCAGGGCCGGATACAATGAGCAGTTCTTC
CAWMRPRAGYNEQFF
>TRBV7-3|14|NA|NA|TRBJ2-3
TGTGCCAGCAGCTTTTCCGGACGCGGGGATACGCAGTATTTT
CASSFSGRGDTQYF
>TRBV11-2|17|NA|NA|TRBJ2-3
TGTGCCAGCAGTTTGTCTCCTGGTTCGACGGTTGGATATACGCAGTATTTT
CASSLSPGSTVGYTQYF
>TRBV9|16|NA|NA|TRBJ1-2
TGTGCCAGCAGCCCCCACCCATCGGCAGCTAACTATGGCTACACCTTC
CASSPHPSAANYGYTF
>TRBV5-5|13|NA|NA|TRBJ2-3
TGTGCCAGCAGCTTGTTTTTAGTAGATACGCAGTATTTT
CASSLFLVDTQYF
>TRBV7-2|13|NA|NA|TRBJ1-2
TGTGCCAGCAGCTTATCGCGGGCCTTAGGCTACACCTTC
CASSLSRALGYTF
>TRBV11-2|14|TRBD1|NA|TRBJ2-7
TGTGCCAGCAGCTTCACTTCAGGGGGCCACGAGCAGTACTTC
CASSFTSGGHEQYF
>TRBV4-3|16|NA|once|TRBJ1-1
TGCGCCAGCAGCCAAGATTTGCCGGGGGCAAGCACTGAAGCTTTCTTT
CASSQDLPGASTEAFF
>TRBV7-2|14|NA|NA|TRBJ2-7
TGTGCCAGCAGCTTAAGGAGGGGTACCTACGAGCAGTACTTC
CASSLRRGTYEQYF
>TRBV5-6|14|NA|NA|TRBJ2-7
TGTGCCAGCAGCTCTTGGGTGACAGGCTACGAGCAGTACTTC
CASSSWVTGYEQYF
>TRBV15|16|NA|NA|TRBJ2-1
TGTGCCACCAGCAGGACTAGGCAGGGCTCCTACAATGAGCAGTTCTTC
CATSRTRQGSYNEQFF
>TRBV19|17|TRBD1|NA|TRBJ1-1
TGTGCCAGTCGACCCGCACCGGGACAGGGGGTTTTGACTGAAGCTTTCTTT
CASRPAPGQGVLTEAFF
>TRBV30|14|NA|NA|TRBJ1-1
TGTGCCTGGAGTGTACGGCAGTTCAACACTGAAGCTTTCTTT
CAWSVRQFNTEAFF
>TRBV7-6|14|NA|NA|TRBJ2-3
TGTGCCAGCAGCTTAGTTCGAGCTTCAGATACGCAGTATTTT
CASSLVRASDTQYF
>TRBV6-6|15|NA|NA|TRBJ1-5
TGTGCCACCCTCCCGACGTGGGGGGCTGAACAGCCCCAGCATTTT
CATLPTWGAEQPQHF
>TRBV30|15|TRBD2|NA|TRBJ2-7
TGTGCCTGGAGTTTAGCGGGATTTAACTCCTACGAGCAGTACTTC
CAWSLAGFNSYEQYF
>TRBV11-2|15|TRBD2|NA|TRBJ2-7
TGTGCCAGCAGCAAGGGACTAGCGGGAACCTACGAGCAGTACTTC
CASSKGLAGTYEQYF
>TRBV28|16|NA|NA|TRBJ1-3
TGTGCCAGCAGTCCCTCCCCACCTTACTCTGGAAACACCATATATTTT
CASSPSPPYSGNTIYF
>TRBV19|13|NA|NA|TRBJ1-4
TGTGCCAGTAGTATCGACGGGGGTGAAAAACTGTTTTTT
CASSIDGGEKLFF
>TRBV11-2|17|TRBD2|NA|TRBJ2-3
TGTGCCAGCAGCTTAGTCCTAGCGGGGGGGATCACAGATACGCAGTATTTT
CASSLVLAGGITDTQYF
>TRBV25-1|15|TRBD2|few|TRBJ2-7
TGTGCCAGCAGCGACCCACTAGCGGGATGGGACGAGCAGTACTTC
CASSDPLAGWDEQYF
>TRBV5-1|14|TRBD2|NA|TRBJ2-5
TGCGCCAGCAGCTTAGCGGGGGGGCAAGAGACCCAGTACTTC
CASSLAGGQETQYF
>TRBV29-1|16|TRBD1|NA|TRBJ2-1
TGCAGCGTTGAAGGATTGTGGGACAGGGTTCAAGATGAGCAGTTCTTC
CSVEGLWDRVQDEQFF
>TRBV7-2|15|NA|NA|TRBJ2-5
TGTGCCAGCAGCTTTTCTGGGCCCACACAAGAGACCCAGTACTTC
CASSFSGPTQETQYF
>TRBV28|11|NA|NA|TRBJ2-7
TGTGCCAGCAGTTCTCAGTACGAGCAGTACTTC
CASSSQYEQYF
>TRBV27|14|TRBD1|NA|TRBJ2-7
TGTGCCAGCAGTCTTCGGACAGGGGGAGCCGAGCAGTACTTC
CASSLRTGGAEQYF
>TRBV15|14|NA|NA|TRBJ2-7
TGTGCCACCTCTAATGACGTAGGACCCTACGAGCAGTACTTC
CATSNDVGPYEQYF
>TRBV11-2|13|NA|few|TRBJ1-1
TGTGCCAGCAGCTTCCCTGAAAACACTGAAGCTTTCTTT
CASSFPENTEAFF
>TRBV10-3|13|NA|NA|TRBJ1-5
TGTGCCATCAGTGAGCTGGGGAACCAGCCCCAGCATTTT
CAISELGNQPQHF
>TRBV5-8|18|TRBD1|NA|TRBJ1-5
TGTGCCAGCATCCGGACAGGGGGGAGCCATGCTCCCAATCAGCCCCAGCATTTT
CASIRTGGSHAPNQPQHF
>TRBV4-1|13|NA|NA|TRBJ1-2
TGCGCCAGCAGCCAAGACAATGGTCATGGCTACACCTTC
CASSQDNGHGYTF
>TRBV9|21|TRBD2|NA|TRBJ2-1
TGTGCCAGCAGCGTAGCCTTAACGGCACGTTGTGGGACTAGCGGGAACAATGAGCAGTTCTTC
CASSVALTARCGTSGNNEQFF
>TRBV6-5|14|NA|NA|TRBJ2-1
TGTGCCAGCAGTTACGGGGGGCCCTACAATGAGCAGTTCTTC
CASSYGGPYNEQFF
>TRBV5-1|12|NA|NA|TRBJ2-5
TGCGCCAGCAGCTTGGGATACGAGACCCAGTACTTC
CASSLGYETQYF
>TRBV11-3|12|NA|NA|TRBJ2-4
TGTGCCAGCTCCGGATCCAAAAACATTCAGTACTTC
CASSGSKNIQYF
>TRBV9|14|NA|NA|TRBJ2-1
TGTGCCAGCAGCGTAGAGACAGGTTACAATGAGCAGTTCTTC
CASSVETGYNEQFF
>TRBV7-9|14|NA|NA|TRBJ1-2
TGTGCCAGCAGCTCTACTCGGGGGGCCTATGGCTACACCTTC
CASSSTRGAYGYTF
>TRBV19|11|NA|NA|TRBJ2-1
TGTGCCAGTAAGGGGTACTATGAGCAGTTCTTC
CASKGYYEQFF
>TRBV13|11|NA|NA|TRBJ2-1
TGTGCCAGCAGCTTAGATGCTGAGCAGTTCTTC
CASSLDAEQFF
>TRBV7-8|15|TRBD1|NA|TRBJ1-5
TGTGCCAGCAGCCCCTGGACAGGGGGCAGGCAGCCCCAGCATTTT
CASSPWTGGRQPQHF
>TRBV6-5|16|TRBD1|NA|TRBJ2-1
TGTGCCAGCAGTTACTCAAATAGGGGGCGAGTCTATGAGCAGTTCTTC
CASSYSNRGRVYEQFF
>TRBV28|15|TRBD2|NA|TRBJ2-5
TGTGCCAGCACCGGGACTAGCGGGAGATTCATCGCCCAGTACTTC
CASTGTSGRFIAQYF
>TRBV29-1|12|NA|NA|TRBJ1-1
TGCAGCGTTAGACAGGCCCTCCAAGAAGCTTTCTTT
CSVRQALQEAFF
>TRBV5-1|15|NA|few|TRBJ2-2
TGCGCCAGCTCCTCGCCGCAGGGGAACACCGGGGAGCTGTTTTTT
CASSSPQGNTGELFF
>TRBV5-1|15|NA|once|TRBJ2-3
TGCGCCAGCTCCCGACTCGAGCGGGCCACAGATACGCAGTATTTT
CASSRLERATDTQYF
>TRBV10-3|16|NA|NA|TRBJ1-1
TGTGCCATCAGTGAAAAGCTTACAGAGGGGTTCACTGAAGCTTTCTTT
CAISEKLTEGFTEAFF
>TRBV25-1|15|NA|NA|TRBJ1-5
TGTGCCAGCAGTGAATCCGCCAGGGAAATTCAGCCCCAGCATTTT
CASSESAREIQPQHF
>TRBV2|15|NA|NA|TRBJ2-5
TGTGCCAGCAGTGAAGGGACATATTACGGAGAGACCCAGTACTTC
CASSEGTYYGETQYF
>TRBV19|11|NA|NA|TRBJ1-2
TGTGCCAGTAGTAGGAAAGATGGCTACACCTTC
CASSRKDGYTF